Listed below are T cell receptor beta chains from one sample, sequenced in a study of CD8+ T cells in alopecia areata. This table comes from immunoSEQ multiplex PCR, and its TCRdb copy is limited to in-frame clones, with some not included. The table shows 110,000 or so clones, with approximately 63% occurring only once. Source material: CD8+ T cells sorted from blood. All receptors derive from a human donor in good health. CDR3s include the opening cysteine and the closing phenylalanine or tryptophan. The order of the fields is CDR3 length, D gene, clone size, J gene, V gene, CDR3 DNA, CDR3 protein. A D gene is named only where the DNA matches it firmly. Part of the rows lack a size; the others show once, few, many or a class for expanded clones.

cdr3_length: 17; d_call: NA; clone_size: NA; j_call: TRBJ2-4; v_call: TRBV23-1; cdr3_nt: TGCGCCAGCAGTCGTCCGGCTCCCAGGCACAACGACAACATTCAGTACTTC; cdr3_aa: CASSRPAPRHNDNIQYF
cdr3_length: 16; d_call: NA; clone_size: NA; j_call: TRBJ1-5; v_call: TRBV5-8; cdr3_nt: TGTGCCAGCAGCTGGGGGACATGGGCCAGCAATCAGCCCCAGCATTTT; cdr3_aa: CASSWGTWASNQPQHF
cdr3_length: 11; d_call: NA; clone_size: NA; j_call: TRBJ2-7; v_call: TRBV5-1; cdr3_nt: TGCGCCAGCAGCTTCGGAGCCGAGCAGTACTTC; cdr3_aa: CASSFGAEQYF
cdr3_length: 13; d_call: NA; clone_size: NA; j_call: TRBJ1-1; v_call: TRBV29-1; cdr3_nt: TGCAGCGCCCTAGGATTGGGCAGATTAGAAGCTTTCTTT; cdr3_aa: CSALGLGRLEAFF
cdr3_length: 13; d_call: NA; clone_size: NA; j_call: TRBJ2-1; v_call: TRBV7-6; cdr3_nt: TGTGCCAGCAGCTTAGGTTTAGAGAATGAGCAGTTCTTC; cdr3_aa: CASSLGLENEQFF
cdr3_length: 14; d_call: NA; clone_size: NA; j_call: TRBJ2-6; v_call: TRBV9; cdr3_nt: TGTGCCAGCAGCGGGGGCTCTGGGGCCAACGTCCTGACTTTC; cdr3_aa: CASSGGSGANVLTF
cdr3_length: 12; d_call: NA; clone_size: NA; j_call: TRBJ1-2; v_call: TRBV29-1; cdr3_nt: TGCAGCGCCGGGGAGGCCAACTATGGCTACACCTTC; cdr3_aa: CSAGEANYGYTF
cdr3_length: 14; d_call: TRBD1; clone_size: NA; j_call: TRBJ2-5; v_call: TRBV9; cdr3_nt: TGTGCCAGCAGCGACGGACAGGGGATGGAGACCCAGTACTTC; cdr3_aa: CASSDGQGMETQYF
cdr3_length: 15; d_call: NA; clone_size: NA; j_call: TRBJ2-5; v_call: TRBV9; cdr3_nt: TGTGCCAGCAGCGTAGCTGGGGCAGGCGGGGAGACCCAGTACTTC; cdr3_aa: CASSVAGAGGETQYF
cdr3_length: 14; d_call: NA; clone_size: NA; j_call: TRBJ2-7; v_call: TRBV7-6; cdr3_nt: TGTGCCAGCAGCTTAATGGGGAGCTCCTACGAGCAGTACTTC; cdr3_aa: CASSLMGSSYEQYF
cdr3_length: 13; d_call: NA; clone_size: NA; j_call: TRBJ2-1; v_call: TRBV29-1; cdr3_nt: TGCAGCGTTTTAGGGGGGAGACTCAATGAGCAGTTCTTC; cdr3_aa: CSVLGGRLNEQFF
cdr3_length: 12; d_call: NA; clone_size: NA; j_call: TRBJ2-7; v_call: TRBV6-5; cdr3_nt: TGTGCCAGCAGTTACCACAGGGACGAGCAGTACTTC; cdr3_aa: CASSYHRDEQYF
cdr3_length: 16; d_call: NA; clone_size: NA; j_call: TRBJ2-6; v_call: TRBV4-3; cdr3_nt: TGCGCCAGCAGCCAAGATTATCCCCTGGGGGCCAACGTCCTGACTTTC; cdr3_aa: CASSQDYPLGANVLTF
cdr3_length: 14; d_call: NA; clone_size: few; j_call: TRBJ2-1; v_call: TRBV11-2; cdr3_nt: TGTGCCAGCAGCTTAGGGGACGGCTACAATGAGCAGTTCTTC; cdr3_aa: CASSLGDGYNEQFF
cdr3_length: 15; d_call: TRBD1; clone_size: many; j_call: TRBJ2-5; v_call: TRBV7-8; cdr3_nt: TGTGCCAGCAGCACCATCGGGACAGAGCAAGAGACCCAGTACTTC; cdr3_aa: CASSTIGTEQETQYF
cdr3_length: 16; d_call: TRBD2; clone_size: few; j_call: TRBJ2-2; v_call: TRBV9; cdr3_nt: TGTGCCAGCAGCGGGCTAGCGGGGGGGCCCACCGGGGAGCTGTTTTTT; cdr3_aa: CASSGLAGGPTGELFF
cdr3_length: 12; d_call: NA; clone_size: NA; j_call: TRBJ2-1; v_call: TRBV7-8; cdr3_nt: TGTGCCAGCAGCATCAGGGTAGATGAGCAGTTCTTC; cdr3_aa: CASSIRVDEQFF
cdr3_length: 15; d_call: TRBD1; clone_size: few; j_call: TRBJ2-7; v_call: TRBV7-6; cdr3_nt: TGTGCCAGCAGCTTAGCGGGACAGGGTGCCCACGAGCAGTACTTC; cdr3_aa: CASSLAGQGAHEQYF
cdr3_length: 14; d_call: TRBD2; clone_size: NA; j_call: TRBJ2-7; v_call: TRBV5-1; cdr3_nt: TGCGCCAGCAGCCTCGGCGGGGGGGCAGGCGAGCAGTACTTC; cdr3_aa: CASSLGGGAGEQYF
cdr3_length: 13; d_call: NA; clone_size: NA; j_call: TRBJ1-2; v_call: TRBV29-1; cdr3_nt: TGCAGCGTTGAAGATGGTCAGGGCTACGGCTACACCTTC; cdr3_aa: CSVEDGQGYGYTF
cdr3_length: 14; d_call: NA; clone_size: NA; j_call: TRBJ1-4; v_call: TRBV29-1; cdr3_nt: TGCAGCGTTGCTACCAGGGGACATAATGAAAAACTGTTTTTT; cdr3_aa: CSVATRGHNEKLFF
cdr3_length: 14; d_call: TRBD2; clone_size: few; j_call: TRBJ2-3; v_call: TRBV29-1; cdr3_nt: TGCAGCGTTGTGGATAGCGGGGGAGAGGATACGCAGTATTTT; cdr3_aa: CSVVDSGGEDTQYF
cdr3_length: 13; d_call: NA; clone_size: NA; j_call: TRBJ2-7; v_call: TRBV7-9; cdr3_nt: TGTGCCAGCAGCCGTCCGGCGGACTACGAGCAGTACTTC; cdr3_aa: CASSRPADYEQYF
cdr3_length: 14; d_call: TRBD1; clone_size: NA; j_call: TRBJ1-1; v_call: TRBV29-1; cdr3_nt: TGCAGCGTCGCCATGACAGGGGTGTTCGCTGAAGCTTTCTTT; cdr3_aa: CSVAMTGVFAEAFF
cdr3_length: 15; d_call: NA; clone_size: NA; j_call: TRBJ2-3; v_call: TRBV28; cdr3_nt: TGTGCCAGCAGCAGGGGTACGGGAGACACAGATACGCAGTATTTT; cdr3_aa: CASSRGTGDTDTQYF
cdr3_length: 13; d_call: NA; clone_size: NA; j_call: TRBJ2-3; v_call: TRBV10-2; cdr3_nt: TGCGCCAGCAGTGACAGGGTCACAGATACGCAGTATTTT; cdr3_aa: CASSDRVTDTQYF
cdr3_length: 15; d_call: TRBD2; clone_size: NA; j_call: TRBJ2-3; v_call: TRBV13; cdr3_nt: TGTGCCAGCAGCTTAGAAGGCGGGGGGGCCGGTACGCAGTATTTT; cdr3_aa: CASSLEGGGAGTQYF
cdr3_length: 14; d_call: NA; clone_size: NA; j_call: TRBJ1-2; v_call: TRBV28; cdr3_nt: TGTGCCAGCAGTTTATTCTCGAGGGGAGAAGGCTACACCTTC; cdr3_aa: CASSLFSRGEGYTF
cdr3_length: 13; d_call: NA; clone_size: NA; j_call: TRBJ1-1; v_call: TRBV27; cdr3_nt: TGTGCCAGCAGTCCCGTAATTGGTACTGAAGCTTTCTTT; cdr3_aa: CASSPVIGTEAFF
cdr3_length: 15; d_call: NA; clone_size: NA; j_call: TRBJ2-4; v_call: TRBV28; cdr3_nt: TGTGCCAGCAGCTACCCGCCGTTAGCCAAAAACATTCAGTACTTC; cdr3_aa: CASSYPPLAKNIQYF
cdr3_length: 17; d_call: NA; clone_size: NA; j_call: TRBJ1-6; v_call: TRBV25-1; cdr3_nt: TGTGCCAGCAGTGATTGGGGGACCTCGGGGGATAATTCACCCCTCCACTTT; cdr3_aa: CASSDWGTSGDNSPLHF
cdr3_length: 15; d_call: TRBD1; clone_size: NA; j_call: TRBJ1-1; v_call: TRBV7-9; cdr3_nt: TGTGCCAGCAGCTTGCGGACAGGGGGGGTCACTGAAGCTTTCTTT; cdr3_aa: CASSLRTGGVTEAFF
cdr3_length: 18; d_call: NA; clone_size: NA; j_call: TRBJ2-1; v_call: TRBV25-1; cdr3_nt: TGTGCCAGCAGTGAAGAGACCGCCGACCTCGCGCCGAGCAATGAGCAGTTCTTC; cdr3_aa: CASSEETADLAPSNEQFF
cdr3_length: 16; d_call: NA; clone_size: NA; j_call: TRBJ2-7; v_call: TRBV28; cdr3_nt: TGTGCCAGTGGAGGGGGGCCCGAGAGAAGCTCCTACGAGCAGTACTTC; cdr3_aa: CASGGGPERSSYEQYF
cdr3_length: 12; d_call: NA; clone_size: once; j_call: TRBJ2-7; v_call: TRBV5-6; cdr3_nt: TGTGCCAGCAGCGGAGGAGCATACGAGCAGTACTTC; cdr3_aa: CASSGGAYEQYF
cdr3_length: 16; d_call: TRBD1; clone_size: NA; j_call: TRBJ2-2; v_call: TRBV7-7; cdr3_nt: TGTGCTAGCAGCTTGGCAGGGGGTCGGGGCGCCGGGGAGCTGTTTTTT; cdr3_aa: CASSLAGGRGAGELFF
cdr3_length: 12; d_call: TRBD1; clone_size: NA; j_call: TRBJ1-2; v_call: TRBV27; cdr3_nt: TGTGCCAGCCGGACAGGGTGGAATGGCTACACCTTC; cdr3_aa: CASRTGWNGYTF
cdr3_length: 15; d_call: NA; clone_size: NA; j_call: TRBJ2-7; v_call: TRBV27; cdr3_nt: TGTGCCAGCAGTTCCTCTCTGGGCCCTAGCTACGAGCGGTACTTC; cdr3_aa: CASSSSLGPSYERYF
cdr3_length: 16; d_call: TRBD2; clone_size: NA; j_call: TRBJ2-3; v_call: TRBV13; cdr3_nt: TGTGCCAGCAGCCCCGAAGCGGGGGGGGCCGGGGATACGCAGTATTTT; cdr3_aa: CASSPEAGGAGDTQYF
cdr3_length: 21; d_call: NA; clone_size: few; j_call: TRBJ2-6; v_call: TRBV5-1; cdr3_nt: TGCGCCAGCACGGTCTCCCCTACCGACAGCGTCCCGTCCTCTGGGGCCAACGTCCTGACTTTC; cdr3_aa: CASTVSPTDSVPSSGANVLTF
cdr3_length: 14; d_call: TRBD1; clone_size: few; j_call: TRBJ1-1; v_call: TRBV6-5; cdr3_nt: TGTGCCAGCACATTAGGGGACAGGGCCACTGAAGCTTTCTTT; cdr3_aa: CASTLGDRATEAFF
cdr3_length: 14; d_call: NA; clone_size: NA; j_call: TRBJ1-2; v_call: TRBV7-9; cdr3_nt: TGTGCCAGCAGCTTGGGGGGTCCTTCCTATGGCTACACCTTC; cdr3_aa: CASSLGGPSYGYTF
cdr3_length: 15; d_call: TRBD1; clone_size: NA; j_call: TRBJ2-3; v_call: TRBV4-1; cdr3_nt: TGCGCCAGCAGCCCTGGGACAGGGTTCACAGATACGCAGTATTTT; cdr3_aa: CASSPGTGFTDTQYF
cdr3_length: 14; d_call: TRBD1; clone_size: NA; j_call: TRBJ1-6; v_call: TRBV9; cdr3_nt: TGTGCCAGCGCCCGGGACAGTAGTCATTCACCCCTCCACTTT; cdr3_aa: CASARDSSHSPLHF
cdr3_length: 13; d_call: NA; clone_size: NA; j_call: TRBJ2-1; v_call: TRBV5-8; cdr3_nt: TGTGCCAGCAGCTTGGTTGCAGGGTCTGAGCAGTTCTTC; cdr3_aa: CASSLVAGSEQFF